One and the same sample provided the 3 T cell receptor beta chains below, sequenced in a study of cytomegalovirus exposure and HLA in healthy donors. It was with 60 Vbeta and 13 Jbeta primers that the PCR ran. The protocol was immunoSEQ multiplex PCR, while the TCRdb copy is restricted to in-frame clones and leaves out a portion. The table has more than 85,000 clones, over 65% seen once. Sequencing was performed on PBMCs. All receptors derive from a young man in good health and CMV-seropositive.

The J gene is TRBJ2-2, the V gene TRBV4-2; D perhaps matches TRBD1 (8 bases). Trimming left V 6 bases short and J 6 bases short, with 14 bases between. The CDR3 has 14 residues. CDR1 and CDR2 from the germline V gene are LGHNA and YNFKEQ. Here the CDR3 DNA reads TGTGCCAGCAGAGACACAGGGGGGGCCGGGGAGCTGTTTTTT. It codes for CASRDTGGAGELFF.

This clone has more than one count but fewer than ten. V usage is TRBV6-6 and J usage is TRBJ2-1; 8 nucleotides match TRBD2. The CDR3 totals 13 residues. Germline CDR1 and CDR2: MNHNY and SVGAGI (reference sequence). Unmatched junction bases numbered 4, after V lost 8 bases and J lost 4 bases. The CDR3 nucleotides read TGTGCCAGCCGGGGGGGCCCGTACAATGAGCAGTTCTTC. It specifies CASRGGPYNEQFF.

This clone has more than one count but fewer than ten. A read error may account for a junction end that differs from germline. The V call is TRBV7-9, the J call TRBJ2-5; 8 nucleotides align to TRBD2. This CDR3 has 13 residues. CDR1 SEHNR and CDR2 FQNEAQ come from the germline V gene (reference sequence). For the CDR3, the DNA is TGTTCCAGCACCGGGGGGGACCAAGAGACCCAGTACTTC. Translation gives CSSTGGDQETQYF.